This passage covers 23 T cell receptor beta chains from one sample sequenced in a study of cytomegalovirus exposure and HLA in healthy donors. Only in-frame clones appear in the TCRdb table, and some are missing; sequencing was by immunoSEQ multiplex PCR. The table records roughly 220,000 clones, over 80% of them present only once. The sample consisted of PBMCs. The receptors were gathered from a woman aged 25 to 45 in good health and CMV-seropositive.

The chain recombines TRBV6-1 with TRBJ2-7; D is ambiguous. CDR1 MNHNS and CDR2 SASEGT come from the germline V gene. Trimming stripped 8 bases from V and 3 bases from J, with 5 bases between. The CDR3 is 10 amino acids. CDR3 in amino acids: CASGFYEQYF. Here the CDR3 DNA reads TGTGCCAGCGGATTCTACGAGCAGTACTTC.

The chain uses TRBV30 and TRBJ1-1; D uncertain. CDR1 is GTSNPN, CDR2 SVGIG, per germline (reference sequence). The CDR3 contains 12 residues. V was clipped by 5 bases and J by 2 bases, with 9 bases between them. CDR3 sequence reads: CAWGRPNTEAFF. Written as DNA, the CDR3 is TGTGCCTGGGGCCGGCCTAACACTGAAGCTTTCTTT.

The rearrangement links TRBV23-1 to TRBJ2-3; possible D gene TRBD2, 5 bases. TRBV23-1 is identified as an open reading frame with a role that is uncertain. Trimming removed 3 bases at V and 1 base at J, with 11 bases between. The CDR3 is 15 amino acids. The CDR3 DNA is TGCGCCAGCAGTCATCTGAGGACTGGCACAGATACGCAGTATTTT. Protein: CASSHLRTGTDTQYF.

The V gene is TRBV28, the J gene TRBJ2-2; 7 bases map to TRBD1. After removal of 2 bases from V and 5 bases from J, the junction contained 14 bases not matched to a gene. The V gene's germline CDR1 is MDHEN and CDR2 SYDVKM. The CDR3 contains 18 residues. In nucleotides, the CDR3 is TGTGCCAGCAGTTTACCTTCCCTAGGGACAGCGAGGACCGGGGAGCTGTTTTTT. This translates into CASSLPSLGTARTGELFF.

The chain combines TRBV30 with TRBJ1-2; no firm D call. Germline V gives CDR1 GTSNPN, CDR2 SVGIG (reference sequence). V lost 6 bases to trimming and J lost 1 base, with 9 bases between them. This CDR3 has 12 residues. In DNA, the CDR3 is TGTGCCTGTAGCAGGAATAACTATGGCTACACCTTC. It translates to CACSRNNYGYTF.

This clone was observed once. The CDR3 here is CASSFDAGDTQYF. In DNA form, the CDR3 reads TGCGCCAGCAGCTTCGATGCAGGAGATACGCAGTATTTT. V usage is TRBV5-1 and J usage is TRBJ2-3; D is unclear. The germline V and J ends were trimmed by 2 bases and 5 bases, with 9 bases remaining between them. Germline V lookup: CDR1 SGHRS, CDR2 YFSETQ. This CDR3 is built from 13 residues.

This sequence joins TRBV5-8 and TRBJ2-3; the D call may be TRBD1 or TRBD2 (5 bases each). V lost 1 base to trimming and J lost 2 bases, with 11 bases between them. The V gene's germline CDR1 is SGHTS and CDR2 YDEGEE. CDR3 length: 15 amino acids. The CDR3 DNA is TGTGCCAGCAGCTTGTTCCAGGGAGACACAGATACGCAGTATTTT. Residues: CASSLFQGDTDTQYF.

The CDR3 DNA reads TGTGCCAGCGCCTCATCAAAGACTAGGGGGGCCTACGAGCAGTACTTC. As protein: CASASSKTRGAYEQYF. The chain combines TRBV2 with TRBJ2-7; D may be TRBD1 or TRBD2 (6 bases each). V dropped 8 bases and J dropped 2 bases, with 22 bases sitting between them. Germline V CDR1 and CDR2: SNHLY, FYNNEI. The CDR3 is 16 amino acids. The full variable domain, rest sourced from reference TRBV2 and TRBJ2-7, is EPEVTQTPSHQVTQMGQEVILRCVPISNHLYFYWYRQILGQKVEFLVSFYNNEISEKSEIFDDQFSVERPDGSNFTLKIRSTKLEDSAMYFCASASSKTRGAYEQYFGPGTRLTVT.

J is TRBJ2-5 and V is TRBV29-1; D uncertain. V lost 0 bases to trimming and J lost 1 base, with 6 bases between them. From germline, CDR1 is SQVTM and CDR2 ANQGSEA. The CDR3 has 13 amino acids. The CDR3 region has the DNA TGCAGCGTTGAAGATCCGACCCAAGAGACCCAGTACTTC. This encodes CSVEDPTQETQYF.

The rearrangement links TRBV9 to TRBJ2-1; a weak D match, TRBD2 (8 bases). CDR3 length equals 15 residues. The ends were cut back, 2 bases at V and 10 bases at J, with 19 bases in the middle. Germline-derived CDR1 and CDR2 are SGDLS and YYNGEE. CDR3 in amino acids: CASSVSPGLGGEQFF. CDR3 nucleotide sequence: TGTGCCAGCAGCGTCTCACCGGGACTAGGGGGCGAGCAGTTCTTC.

The chain is built from TRBV4-1 and TRBJ1-1; 7 positions match TRBD1. The germline V gene has CDR1 MGHRA and CDR2 YSYEKL. The CDR3 has 14 amino acids. Trimming took 3 bases from V and 3 from J; bases not matched to a gene: 4. CDR3 bases: TGCGCCAGCAGCCACGCAGACAGGGACACTGAAGCTTTCTTT. This encodes CASSHADRDTEAFF.

CDR3 loop: CASSARSYEQYF. The CDR3 nucleotides read TGTGCCAGCAGCGCACGGTCCTACGAGCAGTACTTC. The chain has TRBV2 and TRBJ2-7; D call uncertain. The germline V and J ends were trimmed by 6 bases and 1 base, with 7 bases remaining between them. CDR3 length: 12 amino acids. Germline CDR1 reads SNHLY; CDR2 reads FYNNEI. The full variable domain, with the rest looked up from reference TRBV2 and TRBJ2-7, is EPEVTQTPSHQVTQMGQEVILRCVPISNHLYFYWYRQILGQKVEFLVSFYNNEISEKSEIFDDQFSVERPDGSNFTLKIRSTKLEDSAMYFCASSARSYEQYFGPGTRLTVT.

This clone was observed at least ten times. The chain carries TRBV6-5 and TRBJ1-2; D gene ambiguous. In germline, CDR1 is MNHEY, CDR2 SVGAGI. Between the trimmed V and J ends, which lost 0 bases and 2 bases, there was a span of 10 bases. CDR3 size: 15 residues. CDR3 residues: CASSYSTGLNYGYTF. The CDR3 bases are TGTGCCAGCAGTTACTCAACCGGGCTAAACTATGGCTACACCTTC.

The J gene is TRBJ2-2, the V gene TRBV9, with 7 bases fitting TRBD1. From germline, CDR1 is SGDLS and CDR2 YYNGEE. This CDR3 has 15 amino acids. The J segment lost 4 bases and the V segment lost 1 base, leaving 4 bases of the junction unmatched. The CDR3 DNA reads TGTGCCAGCAGCGTACGGACAGGCCCCACCGGGGAGCTGTTTTTT. Protein product: CASSVRTGPTGELFF.

The V gene is TRBV6-1, the J gene TRBJ2-5, with 13 bases that match TRBD2. V was pared by 10 bases and J by 0 bases, with 2 bases of the junction left unmatched. This CDR3 has 14 amino acids. Germline assignment: CDR1 MNHNS and CDR2 SASEGT. The chain's CDR3 is CANGLAGDQETQYF. The CDR3 bases are TGTGCCAACGGACTAGCGGGAGACCAAGAGACCCAGTACTTC.

Only one count was recorded for this clone. The chain couples TRBV27 to TRBJ2-5, with no clear D. Germline V CDR1 and CDR2: MNHEY, SMNVEV (reference sequence). This CDR3 has 14 residues. V lost 5 bases, J lost 1 base, and 11 bases lay in between. CDR3 bases: TGTGCCAGCAGTCCGTTAGCAGCCCAAGAGACCCAGTACTTC. It translates to CASSPLAAQETQYF.

The chain combines TRBV9 with TRBJ2-5; TRBD1 matches at 11 bases. Germline CDR1 SGDLS, CDR2 YYNGEE. The CDR3 has 15 residues. V gave up 1 base and J gave up 4 bases; unmatched junction bases: 3. The CDR3 sequence: CASSVWTGGRETQYF. CDR3 nucleotides: TGTGCCAGCAGCGTATGGACAGGGGGCCGAGAGACCCAGTACTTC.

This rearrangement joins TRBV5-4 to TRBJ2-7; TRBD1 agrees at 10 bases. V lost 1 base to trimming and J lost 1 base; unmatched junction nucleotides: 2. CDR1 is SGHNT and CDR2 is YYREEE in the germline V gene (reference sequence). The CDR3 loop spans 15 amino acids. The DNA of the CDR3 is TGTGCCAGCAGCTTGAGGGACAGGGGTTCCTACGAGCAGTACTTC. Translated, it gives CASSLRDRGSYEQYF.

This clone was observed a single time. One end of the junction varies from germline; a read error may be responsible. This chain joins TRBV7-7 and TRBJ2-7, with 10 bases fitting TRBD1. This CDR3 region has 15 residues. The germline V gene has CDR1 SSHAT and CDR2 FNYEAQ (reference sequence). In DNA form, the CDR3 reads TGTGCTAGCAGCTTAGGACAGGGGGGATCCTACGAGCAGTACTTC. Translating it yields CASSLGQGGSYEQYF.

The chain carries TRBV29-1 and TRBJ2-1, with TRBD1 identical over 9 bases. Germline values: CDR1 SQVTM, CDR2 ANQGSEA. The V and J ends lost 3 bases and 15 bases, in that order; junction bases with no gene match: 12. This CDR3 comprises 13 residues. The DNA for the CDR3 is TGCAGCGTTGAGCGGGGACAGGGTGGGCAGTGGTTCTTC. This translates into CSVERGQGGQWFF.

This clone was seen a handful of times. The chain links TRBV6-1 to TRBJ1-1, with a possible D match to TRBD1 (6 bases). The CDR3 contains 17 residues. CDR1 and CDR2 (germline): MNHNS, SASEGT. The V end was cut by 2 bases, the J end by 2 bases, with 18 bases between. This CDR3 reads CASSERGPLASNTEAFF. The CDR3 bases are TGTGCCAGCAGTGAACGGGGGCCGTTGGCCTCCAACACTGAAGCTTTCTTT.

The rearrangement uses TRBV6-5 and TRBJ1-2, with 9 bases matching TRBD1. The CDR3 has 14 residues. J gave up 2 bases and V 6 bases, and 4 bases lay outside the gene matches. The germline CDR1 and CDR2 sequences are MNHEY and SVGAGI. This CDR3 reads CASRTGTGNYGYTF. Here the CDR3 DNA reads TGTGCCAGCAGAACCGGGACAGGGAACTATGGCTACACCTTC.

The sample holds one count of this clone. The rearrangement uses TRBV28 and TRBJ2-1; TRBD2 matches 7 bases. The CDR3 sequence is 16 residues long. Germline V gene sequence: CDR1 MDHEN, CDR2 SYDVKM. V was clipped by 2 bases and J by 4 bases; unmatched bases: 8. As DNA, the CDR3 is TGTGCCAGCAGTTTAGAATCTAGCGGACGATACAATGAGCAGTTCTTC. Amino acids: CASSLESSGRYNEQFF.